Given below is one T cell receptor beta chain in context. Researchers ran the PCR with 60 Vbeta and 13 Jbeta primers. TCRdb keeps only in-frame clones here, not all; method: immunoSEQ multiplex PCR. This table has roughly 160,000 clones, 60% to 80% appearing once. This sample stems from a study of cytomegalovirus exposure and HLA in healthy donors. Nominally healthy donors were sampled, though unrecorded immune exposures were likely. The ends were cut back, 2 bases at V and 7 bases at J, with 9 bases in the middle. The germline gives CDR1 SGHVS, CDR2 FQNEAQ. The CDR3 covers 13 residues. The receptor's source is a man aged 55 to 70 in good health and CMV-seronegative. The sample was PBMCs. The chain recombines TRBV7-8 with TRBJ2-1; D uncertain. The CDR3 bases are TGTGCCAGCAGCTTAAAGGCTAGGAATGAGCAGTTCTTC. It translates to CASSLKARNEQFF.